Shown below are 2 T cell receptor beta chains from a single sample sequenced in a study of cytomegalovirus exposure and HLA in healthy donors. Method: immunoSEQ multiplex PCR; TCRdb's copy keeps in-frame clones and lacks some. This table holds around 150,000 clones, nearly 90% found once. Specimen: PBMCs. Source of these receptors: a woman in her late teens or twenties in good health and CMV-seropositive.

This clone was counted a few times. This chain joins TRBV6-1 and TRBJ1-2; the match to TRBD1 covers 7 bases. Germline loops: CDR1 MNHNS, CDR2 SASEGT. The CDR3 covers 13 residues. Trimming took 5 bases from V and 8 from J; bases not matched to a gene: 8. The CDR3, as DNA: TGTGCCAGCAGTTCGCCGACAGGGAGCGGCTACACCTTC. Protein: CASSSPTGSGYTF.

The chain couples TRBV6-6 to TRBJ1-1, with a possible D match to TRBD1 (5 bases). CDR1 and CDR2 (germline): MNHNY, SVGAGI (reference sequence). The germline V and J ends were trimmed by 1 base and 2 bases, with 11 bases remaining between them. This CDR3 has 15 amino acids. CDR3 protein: CASSYLRQINTEAFF. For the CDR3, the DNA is TGTGCCAGCAGTTACTTAAGACAGATAAACACTGAAGCTTTCTTT.